Below, 2 T cell receptor beta chains from the same sample are listed, as sequenced in a study of T cell changes during pregnancy in multiple sclerosis. Repertoires were generated with immunoSEQ multiplex PCR, while TCRdb's copy carries only in-frame clones and drops some. The sample lists roughly 37,000 clones; approximately 90% were seen once. The sample in question was CD8+ T cells from peripheral blood mononuclear cells, obtained before pregnancy. The source is a female donor with multiple sclerosis, enrolled in a pregnancy study.

The chain recombines TRBV30 with TRBJ2-1; D not certain. Germline lookup yields CDR1 GTSNPN and CDR2 SVGIG (reference sequence). The ends were cut back, 5 bases at V and 1 base at J, with 9 bases in the middle. The CDR3 covers 13 residues. In nucleotides, the CDR3 is TGTGCCTGGGAGATAGATTCCTACAATGAGCAGTTCTTC. This translates into CAWEIDSYNEQFF.

The V and J genes are TRBV6-4 and TRBJ2-1; 10 nucleotides align to TRBD1. This CDR3 comprises 14 residues. Looked up from germline, CDR1 is MRHNA and CDR2 is SNTAGT. J was trimmed by 10 bases and V by 5 bases; bases with no gene match: 8. This CDR3 is CASSPGQGIFEQFF. CDR3 coding DNA: TGTGCCAGCAGTCCGGGACAGGGGATCTTCGAGCAGTTCTTC.